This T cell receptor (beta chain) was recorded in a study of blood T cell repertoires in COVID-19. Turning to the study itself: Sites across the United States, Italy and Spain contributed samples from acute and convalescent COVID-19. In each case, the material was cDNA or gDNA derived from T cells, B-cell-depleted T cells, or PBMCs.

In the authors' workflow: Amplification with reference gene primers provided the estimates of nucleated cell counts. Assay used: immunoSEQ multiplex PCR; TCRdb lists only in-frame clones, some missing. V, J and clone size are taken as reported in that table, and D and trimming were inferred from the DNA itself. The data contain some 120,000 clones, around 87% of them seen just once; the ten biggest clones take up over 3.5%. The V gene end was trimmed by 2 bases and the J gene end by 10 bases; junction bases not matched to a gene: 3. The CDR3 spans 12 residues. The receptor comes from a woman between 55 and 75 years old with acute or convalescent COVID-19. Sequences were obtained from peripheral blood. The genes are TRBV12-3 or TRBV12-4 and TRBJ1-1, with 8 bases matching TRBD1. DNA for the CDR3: TGTGCCAGCAGTTTAAGGCAGGGGGCAGCTTTCTTT. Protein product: CASSLRQGAAFF.